This T cell receptor (beta chain) was sequenced for a study of T cell responses to AZD1222 COVID-19 vaccine. Findings and caveats of the study: Repertoire samples came only from after the peak T cell response. Spike-specific TCR breadth and depth both grew after two AZD1222 doses.

Only in-frame clones appear in the TCRdb table, and some are missing; sequencing was by immunoSEQ multiplex PCR. The sample lists fewer than 120,000 clones, around 93% seen once, with over 6% in the top ten. The germline CDR1 and CDR2 sequences are SQVTM and ANQGSEA. The CDR3 sequence is 13 residues long. Trimming stripped 4 bases from V and 10 bases from J, with 19 bases between. Regarding this clone: What it binds is not known.

The chain is built from TRBV29-1 and TRBJ1-2; D unresolved. This receptor was taken from an adult in good health. This sample comprised peripheral blood, obtained on day 0 of AZD1222 vaccination. The DNA for the CDR3 is TGCAGCGTTGTAGGAAGGCACGAAACGTCCTACACCTTC. Its protein is CSVVGRHETSYTF.